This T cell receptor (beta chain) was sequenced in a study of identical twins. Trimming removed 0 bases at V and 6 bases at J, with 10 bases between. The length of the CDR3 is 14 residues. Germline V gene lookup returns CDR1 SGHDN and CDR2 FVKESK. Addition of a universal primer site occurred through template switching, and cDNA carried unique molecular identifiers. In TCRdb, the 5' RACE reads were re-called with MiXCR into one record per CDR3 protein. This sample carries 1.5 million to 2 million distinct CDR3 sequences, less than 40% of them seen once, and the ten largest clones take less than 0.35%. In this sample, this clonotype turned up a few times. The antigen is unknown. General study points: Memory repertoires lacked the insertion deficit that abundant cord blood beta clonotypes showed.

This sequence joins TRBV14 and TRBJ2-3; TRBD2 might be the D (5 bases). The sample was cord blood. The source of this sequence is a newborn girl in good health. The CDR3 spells CASSQDFTGDTQYF. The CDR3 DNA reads TGTGCCAGCAGCCAAGATTTTACGGGGGATACGCAGTATTTT.